A selection of T cell receptor beta chains follows, all from one sample in a study of blood T cell repertoires in COVID-19. The protocol was immunoSEQ multiplex PCR, while the TCRdb copy is restricted to in-frame clones and leaves out a portion. This table holds approximately 200,000 clones, more than 85% found once. The sequenced sample consisted of peripheral blood. These receptors all come from a man under 40 with acute or convalescent COVID-19. Both conserved end residues are part of each CDR3. The order of the fields is clone size, D gene, CDR3 length, V gene, J gene, CDR3 DNA, CDR3 protein. A D gene is named only where the DNA matches it firmly. Size tells how often a clone was seen (once, few, many) or the class of an expanded clone, and some rows leave it out.

>few|.|16|TRBV4-2|TRBJ1-6
TGTGCCAGCAGCCTCGTGCGCGGGGACGGCAATTCACCCCTCCACTTT
CASSLVRGDGNSPLHF
>.|.|13|TRBV28|TRBJ2-7
TGTGCCAGCAGGACCACTATCCCCTACGAGCAGTACTTC
CASRTTIPYEQYF
>.|.|14|TRBV18|TRBJ2-4
TGTGCCAGCCAAACGGGACTCCAGGCGAACATTCAGTACTTC
CASQTGLQANIQYF
>.|.|15|TRBV5-4|TRBJ1-1
TGTGCCAGTTGGAGGAGCGTCAATACGAACACTGAAGCTTTCTTT
CASWRSVNTNTEAFF
>.|TRBD2|17|TRBV5-7|TRBJ2-1
TGTGCCAGCAGCTCCCATAGCGGGAGGCCCGGGAACAATGAGCAGTTCTTC
CASSSHSGRPGNNEQFF
>.|TRBD1|14|TRBV5-5|TRBJ1-5
TGTGCCAGCAGTAAAGACAGGGATTTTCAGCCCCAGCATTTT
CASSKDRDFQPQHF
>.|.|13|TRBV6-5|TRBJ1-2
TGTGCCAGCAGAGTAGCGGACGGGTCGTCCTACACCTTC
CASRVADGSSYTF
>.|.|14|TRBV28|TRBJ1-3
TGTGCCAGCAGCCCCGTGGGGCTTGGAAACACCATATATTTT
CASSPVGLGNTIYF
>.|TRBD1|18|TRBV7-3|TRBJ2-1
TGTGCCAGCAGCTTAACCCTAGGGACAGGGCGTTCGACCGATGAGCAGTTCTTC
CASSLTLGTGRSTDEQFF
>.|.|14|TRBV7-9|TRBJ2-3
TGTGCCAGCAGCTTAGTCCAGTTCACAGATACGCAGTATTTT
CASSLVQFTDTQYF
>.|.|15|TRBV6-1|TRBJ1-6
TGTGCCAGCAGTGAAACTGGAGGGTGGGATTCACCCCTCCACTTT
CASSETGGWDSPLHF
>.|.|16|TRBV4-1|TRBJ2-2
TGCGCCAGCAGCCACCGGACAAGGAAGAACACCGGGGAGCTGTTTTTT
CASSHRTRKNTGELFF
>.|TRBD1|16|TRBV4-2|TRBJ1-4
TGTGCCAGCAGCCTCGACAGGGGGCGCAGAAATGAAAAACTGTTTTTT
CASSLDRGRRNEKLFF
>.|TRBD1|17|TRBV7-6|TRBJ1-1
TGTGCCAGCAGCTTAGCTTACAGGGGGCTTGGGAACACTGAAGCTTTCTTT
CASSLAYRGLGNTEAFF
>.|.|13|TRBV21-1|TRBJ2-5
TGTGCCAGCAGCAAAGAGGGCGGGAGGGTTCAAAACTTC
CASSKEGGRVQNF
>.|TRBD1|16|TRBV7-2|TRBJ2-3
TGTGCCAGCAGCTTAGCGGGGCAGGGGGTCACAGATACGCAGTATTTT
CASSLAGQGVTDTQYF
>.|TRBD1|15|TRBV3-1/TRBV3-2|TRBJ1-4
TGTGCCAGCAGCCAAGGCGGGACAGGGGGCGAAAAACTGTTTTTT
CASSQGGTGGEKLFF
>.|.|11|TRBV11-1|TRBJ2-7
TGTGCCAGCAGCTCTGCCTACGAGCAGTACTTC
CASSSAYEQYF
>once|.|14|TRBV10-1|TRBJ2-5
TGCGCCAGCAGTGGGGCAGACAGCCAAGAGACCCAGTACTTC
CASSGADSQETQYF
>.|.|12|TRBV6-5|TRBJ1-1
TGTGCCAGCAGAACTGGGGCCAGTGAAGCTTTCTTT
CASRTGASEAFF
>.|TRBD1|13|TRBV19|TRBJ2-3
TGTGCCAGTAGCGGGACAGGCTCGGATACGCAGTATTTT
CASSGTGSDTQYF